This TCR beta chain stems from a study of Ad26.COV2.S vaccination and SARS-CoV-2 variants. Regarding the study as a whole: Reported findings describe substantial breadth in spike-specific CD8+ and CD4+ T cell responses following vaccination.

TCRdb keeps only in-frame clones here, not all; method: immunoSEQ multiplex PCR. The table includes about 460,000 clones, 80% to 90% detected once. Treatment given: over 15 received Ad26.COV2.S at low or high dose, single or two shots; about 5 received placebo; per-sample allocation not given. It was on day 63 after the first vaccine or placebo injection that samples were taken. The germline V gene encodes CDR1 LNHDA and CDR2 SQIVND (reference sequence). Trimming stripped 6 bases from V and 4 bases from J, with 3 bases between. This CDR3 has 11 residues. Comment on this clone: The antigen remains unidentified. The same CDR3 is also encoded by other DNA sequences in this sample.

The specimen was peripheral blood, collected in a trial of Ad26.COV2.S vaccine versus placebo. The clonotype was recovered from a person between 18 and 65 years old who received the Ad26.COV2.S COVID-19 vaccine or a placebo. The rearrangement links TRBV19 to TRBJ1-4; no definite D call. CDR3 loop: CASRGNEKLFF. Written as DNA, the CDR3 is TGTGCCAGTAGAGGTAATGAAAAACTGTTTTTT.